The 5 T cell receptor beta chains below all came from one sample that was sequenced in a study of blood T cell repertoires in COVID-19. The assay was immunoSEQ multiplex PCR, and TCRdb's table has in-frame clones only and misses some. The sample has 110,000 to 150,000 clones; 65% to 80% are singletons. The sequencing input was peripheral blood. The source is a man between 60 and 70 years old with acute or convalescent COVID-19.

In this sample, this clone turned up once. This rearrangement joins TRBV19 to TRBJ2-1, with 11 bases lining up with TRBD2. Trimming at V came to 7 bases and at J to 10 bases, leaving 3 bases not matched to a gene. The CDR3 extends over 12 amino acids. The germline V gene has CDR1 LNHDA and CDR2 SQIVND (reference sequence). As DNA, the CDR3 is TGTGCCAGTACGCCTAGCGGGGGGGAGCAGTTCTTC. Protein sequence: CASTPSGGEQFF. The variable domain in full, completed from reference TRBV19 and TRBJ2-1, reads DGGITQSPKYLFRKEGQNVTLSCEQNLNHDAMYWYRQDPGQGLRLIYYSQIVNDFQKGDIAEGYSVSREKKESFPLTVTSAQKNPTAFYLCASTPSGGEQFFGPGTRLTVL.

The chain has TRBV19 and TRBJ2-1; weak D call: TRBD2 (8 bases). CDR3 length: 18 residues. V gave up 3 bases and J gave up 4 bases, with 22 bases separating them. CDR1 is LNHDA, CDR2 SQIVND, per germline (reference sequence). The CDR3 here is CASSITGVGSGSYNEQFF. CDR3 nucleotides: TGTGCCAGTAGTATCACAGGGGTTGGGAGCGGGAGTTACAATGAGCAGTTCTTC. The entire variable domain, with the rest obtained from reference TRBV19 and TRBJ2-1, is as follows: DGGITQSPKYLFRKEGQNVTLSCEQNLNHDAMYWYRQDPGQGLRLIYYSQIVNDFQKGDIAEGYSVSREKKESFPLTVTSAQKNPTAFYLCASSITGVGSGSYNEQFFGPGTRLTVL.

The chain couples TRBV11-2 to TRBJ2-2; 8 bases fit TRBD1. Germline V gene lookup returns CDR1 SGHAT and CDR2 FQNNGV. This CDR3 has 15 residues. Unmatched junction bases numbered 4, after V lost 4 bases and J lost 3 bases. DNA for the CDR3: TGTGCCAGCAGCTCCCGACAGGGGTACACCGGGGAGCTGTTTTTT. It is translated as CASSSRQGYTGELFF. Full variable domain (outside the CDR3, taken from reference TRBV11-2 and TRBJ2-2): EAGVAQSPRYKIIEKRQSVAFWCNPISGHATLYWYQQILGQGPKLLIQFQNNGVVDDSQLPKDRFSAERLKGVDSTLKIQPAKLEDSAVYLCASSSRQGYTGELFFGEGSRLTVL.

V and J are TRBV5-1 and TRBJ2-6; D is undetermined. This CDR3 has 16 amino acids. The V gene's germline CDR1 is SGHRS and CDR2 YFSETQ. The V and J ends lost 1 base and 0 bases respectively, with 8 bases between them. As DNA, the CDR3 is TGCGCCAGCAGCTTGCGTCCGGTCTCTGGGGCCAACGTCCTGACTTTC. Protein sequence: CASSLRPVSGANVLTF.

The rearrangement uses TRBV19 and TRBJ2-7, with D possibly matching TRBD1 (6 bases). In germline, CDR1 is LNHDA, CDR2 SQIVND (reference sequence). The V and J ends lost 0 bases and 0 bases respectively, with 15 bases between them. This CDR3 region has 17 residues. The CDR3 sequence is CASSIDGQTGSSYEQYF. The CDR3 region has the DNA TGTGCCAGTAGTATAGATGGACAGACGGGGAGCTCCTACGAGCAGTACTTC.